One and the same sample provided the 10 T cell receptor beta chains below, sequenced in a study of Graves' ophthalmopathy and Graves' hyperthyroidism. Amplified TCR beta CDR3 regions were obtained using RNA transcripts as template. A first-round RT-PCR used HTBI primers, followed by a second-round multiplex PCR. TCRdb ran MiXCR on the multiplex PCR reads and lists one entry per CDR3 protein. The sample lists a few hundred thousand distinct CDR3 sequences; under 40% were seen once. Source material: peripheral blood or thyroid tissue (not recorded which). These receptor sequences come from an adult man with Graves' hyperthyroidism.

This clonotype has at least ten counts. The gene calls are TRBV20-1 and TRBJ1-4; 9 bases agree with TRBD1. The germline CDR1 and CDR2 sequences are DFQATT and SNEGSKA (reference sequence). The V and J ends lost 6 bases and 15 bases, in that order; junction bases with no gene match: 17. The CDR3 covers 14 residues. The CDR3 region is CSARTGTGIPSVFF. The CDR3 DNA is TGCAGTGCGAGAACCGGGACAGGGATCCCCTCCGTGTTTTTT.

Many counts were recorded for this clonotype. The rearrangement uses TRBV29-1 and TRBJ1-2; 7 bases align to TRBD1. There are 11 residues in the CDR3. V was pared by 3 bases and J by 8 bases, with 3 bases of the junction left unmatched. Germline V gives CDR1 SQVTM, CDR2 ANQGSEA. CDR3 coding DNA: TGCAGCGTTGACAGGGGGGAAGGCTACACCTTC. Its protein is CSVDRGEGYTF. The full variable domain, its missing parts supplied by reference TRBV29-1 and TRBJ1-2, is SAVISQKPSRDICQRGTSLTIQCQVDSQVTMMFWYRQQPGQSLTLIATANQGSEATYESGFVIDKFPISRPNLTFSTLTVSNMSPEDSSIYLCSVDRGEGYTFGSGTRLTVV.

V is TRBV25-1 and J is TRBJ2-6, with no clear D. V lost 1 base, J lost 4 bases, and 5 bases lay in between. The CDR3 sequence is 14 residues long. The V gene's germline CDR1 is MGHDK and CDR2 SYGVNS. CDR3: CASSESIGANVLTF. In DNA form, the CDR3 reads TGTGCCAGCAGTGAATCAATCGGGGCCAACGTCCTGACTTTC.

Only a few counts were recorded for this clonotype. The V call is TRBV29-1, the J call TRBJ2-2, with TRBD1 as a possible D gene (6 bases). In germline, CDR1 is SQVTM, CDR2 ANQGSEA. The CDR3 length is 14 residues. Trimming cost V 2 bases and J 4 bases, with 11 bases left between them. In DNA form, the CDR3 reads TGCAGCGTTGAAAGGGGGTTCGGCACCGGGGAGCTGTTTTTT. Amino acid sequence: CSVERGFGTGELFF.

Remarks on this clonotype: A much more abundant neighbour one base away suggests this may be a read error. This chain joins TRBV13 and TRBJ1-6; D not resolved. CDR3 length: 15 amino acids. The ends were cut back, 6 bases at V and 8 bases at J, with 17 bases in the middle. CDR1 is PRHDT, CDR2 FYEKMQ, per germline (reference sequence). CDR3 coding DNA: TGTGCCAGCAGTGAGAAATGGGCAGGTTATTCACCCCTCCACTTT. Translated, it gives CASSEKWAGYSPLHF.

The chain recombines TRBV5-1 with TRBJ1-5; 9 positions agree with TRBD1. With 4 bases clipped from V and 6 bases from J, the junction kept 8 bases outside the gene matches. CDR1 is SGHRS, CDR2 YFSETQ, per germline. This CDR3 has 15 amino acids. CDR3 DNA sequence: TGCGCCAGCAGCCCGCTCCGGGACAGGGTTCAGCCCCAGCATTTT. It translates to CASSPLRDRVQPQHF.

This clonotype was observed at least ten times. CDR3: CASSLGSPSLAQEQYF. CDR3 in DNA: TGTGCCAGCAGCTTAGGAAGTCCTAGCTTAGCCCAAGAGCAGTACTTC. The chain is built from TRBV7-9 and TRBJ2-7; perhaps TRBD2 as D (5 bases). Germline lookup yields CDR1 SEHNR and CDR2 FQNEAQ (reference sequence). V dropped 1 base and J dropped 7 bases, with 20 bases sitting between them. The CDR3 length is 16 residues.

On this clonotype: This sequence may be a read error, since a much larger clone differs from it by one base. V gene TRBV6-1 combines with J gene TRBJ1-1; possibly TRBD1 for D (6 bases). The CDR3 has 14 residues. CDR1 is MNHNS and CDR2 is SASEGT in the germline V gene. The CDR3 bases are TGTGCCAGCAGGCAGGGGACTCGGGACACTGAATCTTTCTTT. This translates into CASRQGTRDTESFF.

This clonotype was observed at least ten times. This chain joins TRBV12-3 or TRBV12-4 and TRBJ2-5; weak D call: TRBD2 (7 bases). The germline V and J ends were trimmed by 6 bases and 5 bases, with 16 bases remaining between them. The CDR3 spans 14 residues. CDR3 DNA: TGTGCCAGCAGCCCCGGGGGGACATCGGAGACCCAGTACTTC. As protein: CASSPGGTSETQYF.

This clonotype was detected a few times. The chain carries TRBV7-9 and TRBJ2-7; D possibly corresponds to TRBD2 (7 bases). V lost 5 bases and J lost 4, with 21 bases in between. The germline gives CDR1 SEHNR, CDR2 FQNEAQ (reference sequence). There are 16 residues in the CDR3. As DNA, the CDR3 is TGTGCCAGCAGCCCCCGGGCGGGGGCATTCAGGTACGAGCAGTACTTC. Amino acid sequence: CASSPRAGAFRYEQYF.